This TCR beta chain was obtained from a study of cytomegalovirus exposure and HLA in healthy donors. With 60 Vbeta and 13 Jbeta primers, the PCR was carried out. Assay: immunoSEQ multiplex PCR; the TCRdb copy retains only in-frame clones and omits some. The sample lists about 240,000 clones; around 84% were seen once. The CDR3 covers 14 residues. Trimming removed 7 bases at V and 0 bases at J, with 10 bases between. Germline CDR1 is MNHEY and CDR2 is SVGAGI. The rearrangement uses TRBV6-5 and TRBJ2-1, with D unresolved. The source is a girl aged 2 to 10 in good health and CMV-seronegative. The sample comprised PBMCs. Written as DNA, the CDR3 is TGTGCCAGCACCCCGACAAGCTCCTACAATGAGCAGTTCTTC. Its translation: CASTPTSSYNEQFF.